This T cell receptor beta chain was recovered during a study of monozygotic twins with inflammatory bowel disease (dated 2019 in TCRdb). Regarding the research as a whole: A total of about 28 monozygotic twin pairs were included in the full study, comprising nine German pairs (four IBD-concordant, five IBD-discordant) and 19 IBD-discordant Danish pairs. Each individual had, on average, about 151 000 unique TCRalpha sequences and 181 000 unique TCRbeta sequences available for analysis. Within discordant pairs, disease-associated traits were sought mainly by comparing IBD patients with their genetically identical healthy co-twins.

Library creation used 5' RACE. Each TCR library was prepared from about 4,000 ng of total RNA. For each sample, cDNA was synthesized in eight separate reactions using SMARTScribe reverse transcriptase. During cDNA synthesis, template switching was used to introduce unique molecular identifiers that contained a 6-nucleotide sample barcode. TCRalpha and TCRbeta cDNA was amplified by two nested PCRs of around 16 and 10 cycles, with bead purification after each PCR. Before amplification, the cDNA was treated with uracil DNA-glycosylase and purified using the QIAquick PCR purification kit. The second PCR added Illumina TruSeq-compatible adapters along with sample-specific barcodes. TapeStation and Qubit were used to check library quality and concentration, and 5 ng of each library went into the pool. Sequencing of pooled libraries was carried out on an Illumina HiSeq2500 single-index Rapid Run using 2 x 100 bp reads and custom sequencing primers. On the authors' methods: PCR and sequencing errors were corrected by UMI-based consensus assembly using MiGEC version 1.2.6. V(D)J alignment, clonotype assembly and CDR3 extraction were performed with MiXCR version 2.1.1. To normalise gene usage, clonotype sharing and MAIT/NKT TCR abundance, the top 1000, 10 000 and 20 000 clonotypes in each sample were analysed. Diversity was computed as the inverse Simpson index with the vegan R package after downsampling to 27 000 UMIs. Paired Mann-Whitney U tests were applied to discordant twin pairs, and Benjamini-Hochberg correction was used for multiple testing. After the reads were reprocessed by TCRdb, one entry was made per CDR3 protein sequence, with no DNA. The V and J calls come from TCRdb's annotation, not from the publication. The sample table gives roughly 200,000 distinct CDR3 sequences. The ten largest clones represent 1.5% to 2% of the sample.

On this clonotype: Its antigen specificity is not known.

Paper-wide results and their limitations: No single strong signal or clonotype linked to IBD turned up in the results, so the idea that one exists was not supported. No difference in repertoire similarity was observed between concordant and discordant twins, possibly owing to limited statistical power. Compared with healthy twins, IBD patients shared fewer clonotypes with other individuals, and the difference was most pronounced in patients with signs of disease activity. Differing immunosuppressive treatments among patients may have added background noise and inter-individual variability to the repertoires. IBD patients had lower TCRbeta repertoire diversity, measured by the inverse Simpson index, than their healthy co-twins. Distinction between different T cell subtypes could not be achieved in the analysis.

Including cysteine and phenylalanine, the CDR3 has 13 amino acids. The record lacks a DNA sequence. Based on the germline V gene (reference sequence), the CDR1 and CDR2 sequences are LGHDT and YNNKEL. From each donor, a roughly 2.6 ml peripheral blood sample was collected into PAXgene tubes and stored at -80 degrees C. Without any T cell sorting, total RNA was extracted from whole blood using the PAXgene blood miRNA kit on an automated QIAcube. Peripheral blood from monozygotic twin pairs, either concordant or discordant for inflammatory bowel disease, underwent deep TCRalpha and TCRbeta repertoire profiling that used unique molecular barcoding. Smoking habits were recorded for all twin pairs, with individuals classified as current, former or never smokers.

Sample: blood. The source is a human donor with ulcerative colitis or Crohn's disease, or a healthy co-twin of an affected twin (not recorded which). The sequence joins TRBV3-1 to TRBJ1-2. The CDR3 protein is CASHGRGGYGYTF.